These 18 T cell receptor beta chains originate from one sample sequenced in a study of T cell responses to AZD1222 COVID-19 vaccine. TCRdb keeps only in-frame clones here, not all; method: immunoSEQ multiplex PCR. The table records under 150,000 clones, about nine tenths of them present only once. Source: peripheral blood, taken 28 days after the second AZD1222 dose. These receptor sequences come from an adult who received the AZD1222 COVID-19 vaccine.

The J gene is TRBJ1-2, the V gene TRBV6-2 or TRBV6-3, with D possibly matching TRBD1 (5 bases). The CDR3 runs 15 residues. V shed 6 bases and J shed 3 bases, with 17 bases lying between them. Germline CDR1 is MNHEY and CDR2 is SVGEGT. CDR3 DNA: TGTGCCAGCAGCTTCCCCCGGGGCGGTTACTATGGCTACACCTTC. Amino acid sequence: CASSFPRGGYYGYTF.

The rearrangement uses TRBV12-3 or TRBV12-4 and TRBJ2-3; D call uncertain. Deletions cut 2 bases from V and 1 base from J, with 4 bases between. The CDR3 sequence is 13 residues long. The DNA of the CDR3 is TGTGCCAGCAGTTTACAGGGCACAGATACGCAGTATTTT. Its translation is CASSLQGTDTQYF.

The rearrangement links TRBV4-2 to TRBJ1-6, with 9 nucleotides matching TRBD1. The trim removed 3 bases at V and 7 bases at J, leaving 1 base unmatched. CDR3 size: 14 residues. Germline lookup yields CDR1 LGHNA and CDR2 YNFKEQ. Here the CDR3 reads CASSQDRGNSPLHF. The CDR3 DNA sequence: TGTGCCAGCAGCCAGGACAGGGGAAATTCACCCCTCCACTTT.

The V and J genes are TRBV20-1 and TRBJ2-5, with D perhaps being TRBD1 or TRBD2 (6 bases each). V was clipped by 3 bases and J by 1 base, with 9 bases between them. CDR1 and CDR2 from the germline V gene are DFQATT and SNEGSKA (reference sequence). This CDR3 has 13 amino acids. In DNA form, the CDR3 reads TGCAGTGCTAGTGAGGGGGGCCAAGAGACCCAGTACTTC. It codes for CSASEGGQETQYF.

The CDR3 DNA reads TGTGCCAGCAGCTCACACAGCGCCCAGGTATATTTT. This sequence encodes CASSSHSAQVYF. The V call is TRBV7-9, the J call TRBJ1-3; D not resolved. The CDR3 extends over 12 amino acids. The germline V gene encodes CDR1 SEHNR and CDR2 FQNEAQ (reference sequence). V was pared by 4 bases and J by 14 bases, with 15 bases between.

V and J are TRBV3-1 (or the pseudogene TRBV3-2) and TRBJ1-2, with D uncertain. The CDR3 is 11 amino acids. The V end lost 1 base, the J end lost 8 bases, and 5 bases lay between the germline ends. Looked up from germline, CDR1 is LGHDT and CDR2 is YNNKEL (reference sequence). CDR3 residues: CASSQVGGYTF. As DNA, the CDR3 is TGTGCCAGCAGCCAAGTGGGGGGCTACACCTTC.

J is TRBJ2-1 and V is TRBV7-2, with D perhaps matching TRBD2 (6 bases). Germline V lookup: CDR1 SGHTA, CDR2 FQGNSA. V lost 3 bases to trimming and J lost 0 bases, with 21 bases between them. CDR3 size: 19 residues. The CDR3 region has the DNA TGTGCCAGCAGCTTCAACGGTGCTCGGCGGGGAAGCTCCTACAATGAGCAGTTCTTC. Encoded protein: CASSFNGARRGSSYNEQFF.

The CDR3 bases are TGTGCCAGCAGGGGAATAAGAGGAAACACCATATATTTT. Translated: CASRGIRGNTIYF. This chain links TRBV6-5 with TRBJ1-3; D uncertain. The V gene lost 6 bases and the J gene lost 4 bases, with 10 bases spanning the gap. CDR1 and CDR2 (germline): MNHEY, SVGAGI. The CDR3 runs 13 residues.

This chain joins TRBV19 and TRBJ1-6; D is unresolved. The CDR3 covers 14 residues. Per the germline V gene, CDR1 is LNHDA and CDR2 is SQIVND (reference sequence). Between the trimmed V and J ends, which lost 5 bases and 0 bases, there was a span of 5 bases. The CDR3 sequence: CASSPTSYNSPLHF. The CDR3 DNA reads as TGTGCCAGTAGTCCGACCTCCTATAATTCACCCCTCCACTTT.

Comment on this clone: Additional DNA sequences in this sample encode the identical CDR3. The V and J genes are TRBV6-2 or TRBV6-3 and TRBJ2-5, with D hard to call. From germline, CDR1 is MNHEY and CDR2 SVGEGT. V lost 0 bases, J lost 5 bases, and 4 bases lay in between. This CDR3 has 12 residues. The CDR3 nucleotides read TGTGCCAGCAGTTACTCAGCTGAGACCCAGTACTTC. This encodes CASSYSAETQYF.

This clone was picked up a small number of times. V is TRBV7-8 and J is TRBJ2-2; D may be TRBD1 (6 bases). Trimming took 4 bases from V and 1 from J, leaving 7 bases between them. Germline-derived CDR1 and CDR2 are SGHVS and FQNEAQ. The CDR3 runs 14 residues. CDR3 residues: CASSSGQNTGELFF. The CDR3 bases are TGTGCCAGCAGCTCGGGACAGAACACCGGGGAGCTGTTTTTT.

Written as DNA, the CDR3 is TGCAGCGTTGAAGATATCTATGGCTACACCTTC. Translating it yields CSVEDIYGYTF. The gene calls are TRBV29-1 and TRBJ1-2, with D uncertain. V lost 0 bases to trimming and J lost 4 bases, with 3 bases between them. Germline loops: CDR1 SQVTM, CDR2 ANQGSEA. This CDR3 has 11 amino acids.

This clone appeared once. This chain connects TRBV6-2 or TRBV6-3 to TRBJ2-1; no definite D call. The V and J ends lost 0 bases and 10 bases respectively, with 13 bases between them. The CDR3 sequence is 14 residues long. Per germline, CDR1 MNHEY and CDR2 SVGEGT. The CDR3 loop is CASSYSSPSEEQFF. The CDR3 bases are TGTGCCAGCAGTTACTCGAGCCCCTCAGAAGAGCAGTTCTTC.

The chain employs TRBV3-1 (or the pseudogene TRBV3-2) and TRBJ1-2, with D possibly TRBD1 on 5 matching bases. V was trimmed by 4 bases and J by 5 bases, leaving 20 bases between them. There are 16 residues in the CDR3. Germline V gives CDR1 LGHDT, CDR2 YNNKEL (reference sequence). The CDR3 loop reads CASSLYRDGDIYGYTF. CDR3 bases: TGTGCCAGCAGCCTCTACCGGGACGGAGATATTTATGGCTACACCTTC.

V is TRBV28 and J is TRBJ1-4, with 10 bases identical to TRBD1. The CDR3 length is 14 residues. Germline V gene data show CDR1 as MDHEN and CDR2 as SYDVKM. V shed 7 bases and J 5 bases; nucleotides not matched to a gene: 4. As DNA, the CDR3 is TGTGCCAGCAACCCGGGACAGGGGAATGAAAAACTGTTTTTT. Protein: CASNPGQGNEKLFF.

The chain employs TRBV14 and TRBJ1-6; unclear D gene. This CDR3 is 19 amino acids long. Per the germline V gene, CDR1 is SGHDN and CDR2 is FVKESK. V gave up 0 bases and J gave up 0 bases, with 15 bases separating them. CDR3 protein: CASSQDERRGTSYNSPLHF. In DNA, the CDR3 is TGTGCCAGCAGCCAAGATGAGCGGCGAGGAACCTCCTATAATTCACCCCTCCACTTT.

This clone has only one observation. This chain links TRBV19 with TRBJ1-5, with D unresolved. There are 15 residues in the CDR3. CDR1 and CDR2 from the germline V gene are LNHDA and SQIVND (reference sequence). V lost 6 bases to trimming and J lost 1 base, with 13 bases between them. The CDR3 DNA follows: TGTGCCAGTAGGGGAGGGAGGATAAGCAATCAGCCCCAGCATTTT. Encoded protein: CASRGGRISNQPQHF.

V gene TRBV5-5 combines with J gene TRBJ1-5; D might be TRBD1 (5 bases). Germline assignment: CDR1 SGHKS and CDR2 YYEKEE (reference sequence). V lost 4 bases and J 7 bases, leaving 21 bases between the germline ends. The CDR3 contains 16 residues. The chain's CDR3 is CASSGGPPVRGQPQHF. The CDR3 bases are TGTGCCAGCAGCGGGGGACCTCCCGTCCGAGGGCAGCCCCAGCATTTT.